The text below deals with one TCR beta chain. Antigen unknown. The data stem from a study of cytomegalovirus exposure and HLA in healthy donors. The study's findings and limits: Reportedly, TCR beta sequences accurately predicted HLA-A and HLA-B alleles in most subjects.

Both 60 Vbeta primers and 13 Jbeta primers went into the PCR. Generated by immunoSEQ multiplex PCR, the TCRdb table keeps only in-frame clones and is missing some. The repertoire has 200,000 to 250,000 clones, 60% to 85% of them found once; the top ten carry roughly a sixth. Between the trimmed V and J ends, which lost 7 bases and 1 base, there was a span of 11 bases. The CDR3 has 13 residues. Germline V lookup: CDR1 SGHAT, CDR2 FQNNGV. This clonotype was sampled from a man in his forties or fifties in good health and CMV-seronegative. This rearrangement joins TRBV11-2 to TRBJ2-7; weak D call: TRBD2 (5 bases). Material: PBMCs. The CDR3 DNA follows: TGTGCCAGCACCCCGGGATTTTCCTACGAGCAGTACTTC. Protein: CASTPGFSYEQYF.